This paragraph covers one T cell receptor (beta chain) sequence. These data come from a study of shared T cell receptors in the human thymus. Generated by immunoSEQ multiplex PCR, the TCRdb table keeps only in-frame clones and is missing some. The repertoire has 500,000 to 850,000 clones, around 87% of them found once; the top ten carry 0.0094%. Germline V gene data show CDR1 as LGHNA and CDR2 as YSLEER. CDR3 length: 18 residues. Trimming stripped 0 bases from V and 3 bases from J, with 20 bases between. The same sample was also studied in work on human thymus T cells. Per that study: The sample donors, healthy Finnish infants, were having corrective surgery for congenital heart defects. The thymus was resected at corrective cardiac surgery. An apparent bias in V and J gene usage was seen in thymic and blood repertoires. Unrelated individuals were reported by related research to share highly overlapping thymic repertoires.

The chain uses TRBV4-3 and TRBJ1-2; D gene ambiguous. The TCR comes from a boy in the first two years of life with a congenital heart defect. Sequenced material: thymocytes. CDR3 in amino acids: CASSQDPPIGERDYGYTF. The CDR3 nucleotides are TGCGCCAGCAGCCAAGATCCCCCGATCGGAGAACGGGACTATGGCTACACCTTC.